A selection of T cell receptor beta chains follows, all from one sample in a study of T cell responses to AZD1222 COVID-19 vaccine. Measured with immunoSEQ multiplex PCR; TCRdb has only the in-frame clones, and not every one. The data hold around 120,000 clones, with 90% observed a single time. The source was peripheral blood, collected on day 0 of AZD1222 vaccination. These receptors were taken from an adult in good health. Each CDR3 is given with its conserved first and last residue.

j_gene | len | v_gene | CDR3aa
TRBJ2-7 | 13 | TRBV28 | CASGKGQPKEQYF
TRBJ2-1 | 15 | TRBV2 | CASSEVRVRSNEQFF
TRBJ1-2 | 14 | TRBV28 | CASSPSGGAFGYTF
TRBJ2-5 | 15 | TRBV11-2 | CASSLALALQETQYF
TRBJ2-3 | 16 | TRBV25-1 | CASSGLAGGRTDTQYF
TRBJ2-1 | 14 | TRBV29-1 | CSVDLGPASNEQFF
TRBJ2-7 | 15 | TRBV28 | CASSLYGQGMNEQYF
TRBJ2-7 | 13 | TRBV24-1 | CATSGGHLQEQYF
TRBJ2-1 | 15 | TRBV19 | CASNKAGDPYNEQFF
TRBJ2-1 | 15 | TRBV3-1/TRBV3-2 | CASSQVLATFNEQFF
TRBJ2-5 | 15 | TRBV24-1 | CATSDQGGGAGTQYF
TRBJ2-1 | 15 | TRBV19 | CASSMGGSSYNEQFF
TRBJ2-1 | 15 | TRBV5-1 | CASSLDGGSYNEQFF
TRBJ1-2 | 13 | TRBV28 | CASSLGANYGYTF
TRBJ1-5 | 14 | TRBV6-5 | CATTLQDSNQPQHF
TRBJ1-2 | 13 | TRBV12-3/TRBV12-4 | CASSFGVNYGYTF
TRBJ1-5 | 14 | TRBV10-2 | CATHPQGGGQPQHF
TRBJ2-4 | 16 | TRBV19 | CASSLPGGAVGNIQYF
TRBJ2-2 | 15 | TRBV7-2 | CASSPLEQGHGELFF
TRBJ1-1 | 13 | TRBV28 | CATTYGKNTEAFF
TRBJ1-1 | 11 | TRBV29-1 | CSVEVNTEAFF
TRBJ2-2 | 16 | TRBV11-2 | CASSFGLAVNTGELFF
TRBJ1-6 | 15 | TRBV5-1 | CASSLSGQENSPLHF
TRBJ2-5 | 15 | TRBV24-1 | CATSDLSGWEETQYF
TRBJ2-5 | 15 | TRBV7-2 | CASSLGQIYQETQYF
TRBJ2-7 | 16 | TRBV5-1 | CASRAGTSGLPYEQYF
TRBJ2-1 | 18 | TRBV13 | CASSLQAPLAGSFNEQFF
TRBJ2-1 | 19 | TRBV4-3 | CASSQATSSRDWVYNEQFF
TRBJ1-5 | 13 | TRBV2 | CASSPEGYQPQHF
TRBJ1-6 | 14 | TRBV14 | CASSQDIGNSPLHF
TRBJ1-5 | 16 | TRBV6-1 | CASSQGTPNSNQPQHF
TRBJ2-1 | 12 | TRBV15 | CATSRDWNEQFF
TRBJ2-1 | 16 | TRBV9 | CASSSSSLQGYNEQFF
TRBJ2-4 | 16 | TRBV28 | CASSPHVSLAKNIQYF
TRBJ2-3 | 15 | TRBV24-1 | CATSHSGTGLDTQYF
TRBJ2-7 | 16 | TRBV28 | CASSLLAGASSYEQYF
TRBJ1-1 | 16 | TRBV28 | CASSLEAGHMNTEAFF
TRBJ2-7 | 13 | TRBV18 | CASSPGTWGEQYF
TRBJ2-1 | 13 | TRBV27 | CASSLTDRNEQFF
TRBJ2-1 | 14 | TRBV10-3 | CASGGGASYNEQFF
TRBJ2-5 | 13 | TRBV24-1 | CATSDWGGETQYF
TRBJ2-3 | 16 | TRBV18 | CASSPLSSGSQDTQYF
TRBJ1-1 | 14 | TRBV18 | CTSSLSKLRGEAFF
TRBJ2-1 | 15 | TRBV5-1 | CASSLGAGTSGEQFF
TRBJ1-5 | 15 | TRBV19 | CASSIGQGGSQPQHF
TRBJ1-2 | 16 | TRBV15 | CATSRELGQLNYGYTF
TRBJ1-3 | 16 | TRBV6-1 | CASSDVTAPTRNTIYF
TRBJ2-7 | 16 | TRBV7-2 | CASSLATSGGYNEQYF
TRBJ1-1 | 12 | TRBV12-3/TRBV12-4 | CASSQGYTEAFF
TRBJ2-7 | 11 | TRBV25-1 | CASSEFYEQYF
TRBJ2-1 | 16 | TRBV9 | CASSVAPGGRYNEQFF
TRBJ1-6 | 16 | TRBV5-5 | CASSLGPSSYNSPLHF
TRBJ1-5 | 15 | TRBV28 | CASSRQTGGIQPQHF
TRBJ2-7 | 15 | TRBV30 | CAWSVKGQGINEQYF
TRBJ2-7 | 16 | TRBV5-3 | CARSTIWTGGLYEQYF
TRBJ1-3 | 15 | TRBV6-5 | CASSWEPGRRDTIYF
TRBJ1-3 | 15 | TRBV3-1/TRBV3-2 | CASSQGALDGNTIYF
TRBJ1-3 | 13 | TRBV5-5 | CASSLASRNTIYF
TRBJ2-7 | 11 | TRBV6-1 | CASSAAYEQYF